This T cell receptor beta chain was captured in a study of response to subunit inactivated influenza vaccine. Study outcomes and limitations: With each seasonal influenza vaccination, the authors suggested, few new T cells are recruited.

This clonotype was counted only a few times. Antigen: not known. This CDR3 spans 15 amino acids. V was shortened by 2 bases and J by 5 bases, with 15 bases between the two germline ends. Germline assignment: CDR1 MNHEY and CDR2 SMNVEV (reference sequence). TCRdb reprocessed the RT-PCR reads via MiXCR and lists one record per CDR3 protein. The sample holds about 650,000 distinct CDR3 sequences, 12% to 15% seen once. The sample in question was PBMCs from blood, obtained roughly 2 weeks before vaccination. This chain connects TRBV27 to TRBJ1-1, with D possibly being TRBD1 (6 bases). The clonotype comes from a man aged 50-60 years who received an inactivated influenza vaccine. CDR3 sequence: CASSLGAGRGTEAFF. CDR3 DNA sequence: TGTGCCAGCAGTTTAGGGGCAGGGAGGGGGACTGAAGCTTTCTTT.